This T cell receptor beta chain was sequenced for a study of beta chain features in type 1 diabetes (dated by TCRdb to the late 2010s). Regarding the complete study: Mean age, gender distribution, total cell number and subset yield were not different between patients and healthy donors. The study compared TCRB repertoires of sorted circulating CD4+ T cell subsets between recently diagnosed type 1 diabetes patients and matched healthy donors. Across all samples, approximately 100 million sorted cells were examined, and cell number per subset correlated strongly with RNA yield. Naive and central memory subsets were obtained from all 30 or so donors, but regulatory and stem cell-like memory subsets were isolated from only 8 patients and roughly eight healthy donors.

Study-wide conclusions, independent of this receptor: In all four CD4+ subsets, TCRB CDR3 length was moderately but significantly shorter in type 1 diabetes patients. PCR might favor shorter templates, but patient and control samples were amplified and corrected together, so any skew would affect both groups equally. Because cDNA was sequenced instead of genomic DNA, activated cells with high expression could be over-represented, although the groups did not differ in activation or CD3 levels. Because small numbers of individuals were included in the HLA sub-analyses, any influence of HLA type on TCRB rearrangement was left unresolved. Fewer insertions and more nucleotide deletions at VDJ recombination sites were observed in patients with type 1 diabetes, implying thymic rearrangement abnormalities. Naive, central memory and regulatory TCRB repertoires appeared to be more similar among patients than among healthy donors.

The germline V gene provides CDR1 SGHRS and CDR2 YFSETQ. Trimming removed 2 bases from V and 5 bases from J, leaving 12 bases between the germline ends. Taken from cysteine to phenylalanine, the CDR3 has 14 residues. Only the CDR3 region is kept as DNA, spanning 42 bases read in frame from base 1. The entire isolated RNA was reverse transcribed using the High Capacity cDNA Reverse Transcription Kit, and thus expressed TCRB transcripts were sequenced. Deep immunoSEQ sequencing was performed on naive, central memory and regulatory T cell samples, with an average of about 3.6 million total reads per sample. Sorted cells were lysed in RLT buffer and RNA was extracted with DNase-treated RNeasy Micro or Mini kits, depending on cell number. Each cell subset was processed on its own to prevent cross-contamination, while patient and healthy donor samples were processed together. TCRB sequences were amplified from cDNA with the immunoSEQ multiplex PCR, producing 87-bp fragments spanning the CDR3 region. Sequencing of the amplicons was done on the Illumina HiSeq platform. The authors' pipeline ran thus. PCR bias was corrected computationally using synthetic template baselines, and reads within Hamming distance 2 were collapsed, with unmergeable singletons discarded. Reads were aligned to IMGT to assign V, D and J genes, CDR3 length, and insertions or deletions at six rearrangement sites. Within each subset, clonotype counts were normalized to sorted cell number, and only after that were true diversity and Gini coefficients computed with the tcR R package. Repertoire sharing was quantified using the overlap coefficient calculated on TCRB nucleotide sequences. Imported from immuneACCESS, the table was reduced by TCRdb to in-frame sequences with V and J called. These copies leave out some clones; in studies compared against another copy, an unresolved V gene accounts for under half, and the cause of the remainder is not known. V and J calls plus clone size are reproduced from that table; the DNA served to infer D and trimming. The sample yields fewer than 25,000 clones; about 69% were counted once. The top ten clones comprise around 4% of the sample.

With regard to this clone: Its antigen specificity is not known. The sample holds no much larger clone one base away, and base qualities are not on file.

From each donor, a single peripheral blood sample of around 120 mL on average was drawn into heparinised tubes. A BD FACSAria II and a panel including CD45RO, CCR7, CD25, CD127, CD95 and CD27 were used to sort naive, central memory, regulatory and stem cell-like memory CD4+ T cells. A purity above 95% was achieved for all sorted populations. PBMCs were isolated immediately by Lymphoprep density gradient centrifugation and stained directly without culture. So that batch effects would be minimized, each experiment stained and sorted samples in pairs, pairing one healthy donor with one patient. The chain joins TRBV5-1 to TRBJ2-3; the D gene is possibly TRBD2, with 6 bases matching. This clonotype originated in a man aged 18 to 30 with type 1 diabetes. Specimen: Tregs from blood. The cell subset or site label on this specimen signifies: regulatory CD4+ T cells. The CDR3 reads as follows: CASSFGTPGDTQYF. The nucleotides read TGCGCCAGCAGCTTCGGGACTCCAGGAGATACGCAGTATTTT.